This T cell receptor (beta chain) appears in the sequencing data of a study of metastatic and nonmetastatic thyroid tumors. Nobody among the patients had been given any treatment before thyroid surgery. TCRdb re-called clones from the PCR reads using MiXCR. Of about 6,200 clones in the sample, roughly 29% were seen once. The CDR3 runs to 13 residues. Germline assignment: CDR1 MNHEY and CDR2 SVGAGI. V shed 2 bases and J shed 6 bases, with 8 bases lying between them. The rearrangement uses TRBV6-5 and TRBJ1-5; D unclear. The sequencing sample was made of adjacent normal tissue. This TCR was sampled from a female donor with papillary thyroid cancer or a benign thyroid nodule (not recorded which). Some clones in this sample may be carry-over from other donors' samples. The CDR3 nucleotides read TGTGCCAGCAGTTACGAGGGATCTCAGCCCCAGCATTTT. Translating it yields CASSYEGSQPQHF.